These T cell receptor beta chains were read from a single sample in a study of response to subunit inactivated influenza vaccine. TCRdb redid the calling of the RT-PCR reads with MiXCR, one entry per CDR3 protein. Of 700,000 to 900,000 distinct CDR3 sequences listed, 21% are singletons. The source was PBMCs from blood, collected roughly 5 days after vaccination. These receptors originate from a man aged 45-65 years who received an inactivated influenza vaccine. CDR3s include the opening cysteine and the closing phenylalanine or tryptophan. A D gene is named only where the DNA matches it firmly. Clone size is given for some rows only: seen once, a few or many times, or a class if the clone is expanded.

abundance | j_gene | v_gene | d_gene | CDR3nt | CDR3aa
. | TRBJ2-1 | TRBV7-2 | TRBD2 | TGTGCCAGCAGCTTACGCGGACTAGCGGCTTACAATGAGCAGTTCTTC | CASSLRGLAAYNEQFF
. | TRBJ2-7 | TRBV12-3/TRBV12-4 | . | TGTGCCAGCCAGAGGGACATTCCTGACGAGCAGTACTTC | CASQRDIPDEQYF
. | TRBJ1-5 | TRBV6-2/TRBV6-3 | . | TGTGCCAGCAGTTACTCCCCAGAGGTTCGCCAGCATTTT | CASSYSPEVRQHF
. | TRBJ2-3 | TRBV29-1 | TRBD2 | TGCAGCGTTGAGAGAGGGAGGGCCGATACAGATACGCAGTATTTT | CSVERGRADTDTQYF
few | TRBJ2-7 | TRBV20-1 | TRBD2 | TGCAGTGCTAGGGCTAGCGGGAGGGCATACGAGCAGTACTTC | CSARASGRAYEQYF
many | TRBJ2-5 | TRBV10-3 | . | TGTGCCATCAGCAGATCCGGGGCCCAAGAGACCCAGTACTTC | CAISRSGAQETQYF
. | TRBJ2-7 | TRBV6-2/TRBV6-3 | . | TGTGCCAGCAGCCCGGACCGGGTTATATACGAGCAGTACTTC | CASSPDRVIYEQYF
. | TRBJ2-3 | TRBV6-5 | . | TGTGCCAGCAGTTACTCAAGTCTACCTGATACGCAGTATTTT | CASSYSSLPDTQYF
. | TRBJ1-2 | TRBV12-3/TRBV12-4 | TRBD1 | TGTGCCAGCAGCCAGGGACAGGGGGCTGGCTACACCTTC | CASSQGQGAGYTF
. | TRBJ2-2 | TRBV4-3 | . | TGCGCCAGCAGCCAAGTTCGGCTAGTTGGCGGGGAGCTGTTTTTT | CASSQVRLVGGELFF
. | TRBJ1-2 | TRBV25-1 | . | TGTGCCAGCAGTGAAAGGACCGGGCGCAAAGGCTACACCTTC | CASSERTGRKGYTF
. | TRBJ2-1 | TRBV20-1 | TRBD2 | TGCAGTGCTAGAAGACTAGCGGGCTCGGATTACAATGAGCAGTTCTTC | CSARRLAGSDYNEQFF
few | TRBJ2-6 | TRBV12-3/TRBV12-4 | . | TGTGCCAGCAGTGAGTCAGGGCGAGGTGGGGCCAACGTCCTGACTTTC | CASSESGRGGANVLTF
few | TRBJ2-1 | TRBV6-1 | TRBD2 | TGTGCCAGTCGAAAGCGGGAGTACTACAATGAGCAGTTCTTC | CASRKREYYNEQFF
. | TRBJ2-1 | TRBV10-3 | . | TGTGCCATCAGTGTAGACATACGAAATTACAATGAGCAGTTCTTC | CAISVDIRNYNEQFF